Below, 11 T cell receptor beta chains from the same sample are listed, as sequenced in a study of T cell repertoires in cytomegalovirus infection. One entry per CDR3 protein, called by TCRdb with MiXCR from the reads. Among fewer than 650,000 distinct CDR3 sequences, just under 40% were seen once, and the ten largest hold around 50%. Their antigens are not known. Source: cultured PBMCs, taken from culture after CMV antigen stimulation. Every receptor here comes from a human donor in good health (CMV status not recorded). Some clones in this sample may be carry-over from other donors' samples.

Regarding this clonotype: One junction end disagrees with the germline gene, perhaps due to a read error. The chain joins TRBV7-9 to TRBJ2-7; unclear D gene. The CDR3 runs 9 residues. Germline V gene data show CDR1 as SEHNR and CDR2 as FQNEAQ (reference sequence). The CDR3 region has the DNA TGTGCCAGCAGCCCCGATCGCCACTTC. As protein: CASSPDRHF.

The chain joins TRBV7-6 to TRBJ2-3; weak D call: TRBD1 (6 bases). This CDR3 is built from 13 residues. Trimming pared 3 bases from V and 5 bases from J, leaving 9 bases between. The germline V gene encodes CDR1 SGHVS and CDR2 FNYEAQ. The CDR3 bases are TGTGCCAGCAGCTTGGCAGGGGAAGATACGCAGTATTTT. This gives the protein CASSLAGEDTQYF.

The chain uses TRBV12-5 and TRBJ1-1, with TRBD1 as a possible D gene (5 bases). CDR3 length equals 13 residues. Germline V gene sequence: CDR1 LGHNT, CDR2 FRNRAP. V dropped 6 bases and J dropped 4 bases, with 12 bases sitting between them. CDR3 protein: CASGPDSPTEAFF. CDR3 sequence (DNA): TGTGCTAGTGGGCCCGACAGCCCCACTGAAGCTTTCTTT.

The chain recombines TRBV7-2 with TRBJ2-5, with D perhaps TRBD1 (7 bases). Trimming removed 4 bases at V and 4 bases at J, with 16 bases between. Germline values: CDR1 SGHTA, CDR2 FQGNSA. CDR3 length: 15 amino acids. The CDR3 region is CASSSLRQGGETQYF. The CDR3 nucleotides are TGTGCCAGCAGCTCCCTAAGACAGGGAGGAGAGACCCAGTACTTC.

The J gene is TRBJ2-7, the V gene TRBV10-3; TRBD2 matches at 9 bases. CDR3 length: 16 residues. V was clipped by 5 bases and J by 7 bases; unmatched bases: 15. Germline V lookup: CDR1 ENHRY, CDR2 SYGVKD. DNA of the CDR3: TGTGCCATCAGTTCCGGGGGGGTAGCGGGAGTTGGTGAGCAGTACTTC. As protein: CAISSGGVAGVGEQYF.

This clonotype was seen a handful of times. The chain carries TRBV4-2 and TRBJ2-7; D call uncertain. The CDR3 sequence is 14 residues long. CDR1 is LGHNA, CDR2 YNFKEQ, per germline. V was cut by 0 bases and J by 2 bases, with 8 bases left in between. The CDR3 sequence: CASSQDLQTYEQYF. CDR3 nucleotide sequence: TGTGCCAGCAGCCAAGATCTGCAGACCTACGAGCAGTACTTC.

This clonotype was observed a few times. The chain is built from TRBV7-2 and TRBJ2-1; a possible D gene is TRBD2 (6 bases). The V end lost 7 bases, the J end lost 9 bases, and 19 bases lay between the germline ends. Germline V gives CDR1 SGHTA, CDR2 FQGNSA. This CDR3 has 14 residues. The CDR3 spells CASTPAGRSGEQFF. The CDR3 nucleotides read TGTGCCAGCACCCCGGCCGGGAGAAGTGGTGAGCAGTTCTTC.

The J gene is TRBJ2-5, the V gene TRBV7-6, with D tentatively TRBD2 (6 bases). Germline loops: CDR1 SGHVS, CDR2 FNYEAQ. The V end was cut by 5 bases, the J end by 0 bases, with 10 bases between. This CDR3 spans 14 amino acids. The CDR3 nucleotides are TGTGCCAGCAGCCCTCGGGACTACCAAGAGACCCAGTACTTC. It is translated as CASSPRDYQETQYF.

The rearrangement links TRBV18 to TRBJ2-2; D uncertain. The ends were cut back, 4 bases at V and 3 bases at J, with 15 bases in the middle. The CDR3 has 16 residues. Germline values: CDR1 KGHSH, CDR2 LQKENI. DNA of the CDR3: TGTGCCAGCTCACGCCACCTCGCAGTTGACACCGGGGAGCTGTTTTTT. Translation: CASSRHLAVDTGELFF.

V is TRBV27 and J is TRBJ2-2; D unclear. The CDR3 length is 13 residues. Per germline, CDR1 MNHEY and CDR2 SMNVEV (reference sequence). Trimming removed 3 bases from V and 8 bases from J, with 10 bases in between. CDR3 protein: CASSFQPGGELFF. CDR3 DNA: TGTGCCAGCAGTTTTCAGCCCGGTGGGGAGCTGTTTTTT.

This chain uses TRBV7-1 with TRBJ2-2; maybe TRBD2 (5 bases). TRBV7-1 is marked as an open reading frame, function uncertain. V shed 8 bases and J shed 7 bases, with 14 bases lying between them. This CDR3 has 13 amino acids. CDR3 in DNA: TGTGCCAGCCGCTACGACTATCTCGGGGAGCTGTTTTTT. Translating gives CASRYDYLGELFF.